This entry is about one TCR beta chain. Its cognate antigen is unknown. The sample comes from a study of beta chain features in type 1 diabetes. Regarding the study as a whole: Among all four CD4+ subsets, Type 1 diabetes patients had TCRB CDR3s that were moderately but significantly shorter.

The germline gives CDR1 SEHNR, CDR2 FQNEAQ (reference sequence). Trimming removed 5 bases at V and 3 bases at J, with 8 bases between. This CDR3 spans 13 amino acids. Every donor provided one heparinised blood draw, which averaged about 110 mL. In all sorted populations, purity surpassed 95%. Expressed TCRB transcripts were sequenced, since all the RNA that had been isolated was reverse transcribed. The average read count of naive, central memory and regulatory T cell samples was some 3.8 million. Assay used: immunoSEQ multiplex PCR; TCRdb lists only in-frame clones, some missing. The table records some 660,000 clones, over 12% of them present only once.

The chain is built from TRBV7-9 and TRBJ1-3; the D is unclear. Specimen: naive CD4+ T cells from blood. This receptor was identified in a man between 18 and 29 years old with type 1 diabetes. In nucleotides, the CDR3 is TGTGCCAGCAGCCTAGTAGGTGGAAACACCATATATTTT. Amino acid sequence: CASSLVGGNTIYF.